This TCR beta chain was captured in a study of human T cells and chemical hapten exposure. Overall study context: Affected patients, primarily female, had alopecia areata, totalis or universalis.

TCRdb re-analysed the RACE reads in MiXCR, keeping a single row per CDR3 protein. Of 250,000 or so distinct CDR3 sequences in the sample, roughly 8.9% were seen once. A remark on this clonotype: Its antigen remains unidentified.

Germline lookup yields CDR1 SGDLS and CDR2 YYNGEE. CDR3 length: 15 amino acids. Trimming cost V 4 bases and J 9 bases; bases outside gene matches: 12. The time point was: pre-sensitization, week 0. Regarding treatment: therapeutic diphenylcyclopropenone sensitization with weekly scalp DPC. Study outcomes and limitations: High-frequency TCRs, those above 1 in 1000, stayed the same after DPC sensitization. In comparison with controls, expanded TCRs gave rise to a significantly larger number of large CDR3 similarity clusters.

The chain couples TRBV9 to TRBJ2-1; 8 bases are a match to TRBD2. The receptor's source is a woman aged 40-49 years with alopecia areata. Some clones in this sample may be carry-over from other donors' samples. This sample comprised whole blood, obtained in connection with sensitization to the hapten diphenylcyclopropenone (DPC). As DNA, the CDR3 is TGTGCCAGCAGCCCGAGACCCACCCTAGCGGGTGAGCAGTTCTTC. Amino acids: CASSPRPTLAGEQFF.